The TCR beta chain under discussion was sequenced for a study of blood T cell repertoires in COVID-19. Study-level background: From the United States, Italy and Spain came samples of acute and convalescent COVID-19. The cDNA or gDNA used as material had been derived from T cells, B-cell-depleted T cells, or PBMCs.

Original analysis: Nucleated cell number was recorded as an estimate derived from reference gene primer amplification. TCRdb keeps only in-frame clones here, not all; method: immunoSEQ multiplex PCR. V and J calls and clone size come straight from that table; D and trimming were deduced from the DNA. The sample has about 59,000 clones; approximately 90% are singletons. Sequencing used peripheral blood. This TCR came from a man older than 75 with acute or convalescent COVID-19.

The DNA of the CDR3 is TGTGCCAGCACTCTGAGGTGGGCCCCCGGGGGGCAGTACTTC. This encodes CASTLRWAPGGQYF. J is TRBJ2-7 and V is TRBV5-6, with D perhaps matching TRBD2 (6 bases). CDR1 is SGHDT, CDR2 YYEEEE, per germline. The CDR3 consists of 14 residues. V gave up 6 bases and J gave up 9 bases, with 22 bases separating them.